The rows below give T cell receptor beta chains drawn from one sample of a study of Ad26.COV2.S vaccination and SARS-CoV-2 variants. The method was immunoSEQ multiplex PCR; TCRdb's version includes in-frame clones alone and lacks a portion of them. The repertoire holds about 350,000 clones, with more than 75% as singletons. The sequencing used peripheral blood, collected in a trial of Ad26.COV2.S vaccine versus placebo. Receptor source: a person between 18 and 60 years old who received the Ad26.COV2.S COVID-19 vaccine or a placebo. CDR3s include the opening cysteine and the closing phenylalanine or tryptophan. D genes are given only for firm matches. Clone size is stated in some rows and not others, as once, few, many or a class when expanded.

TRBV19	-	-	TRBJ2-2	TGTGCCAGTAGTATAAGGGGCAGCTCCACCGGGGAGCTGTTTTTT	CASSIRGSSTGELFF
TRBV6-2/TRBV6-3	-	-	TRBJ2-1	TGTGCCAGCAGTTACCTTAAAGGACAGTCCTACAATGAGCAGTTCTTC	CASSYLKGQSYNEQFF
TRBV29-1	-	-	TRBJ2-5	TGCAGCGTCAACCCCGGGTGGGGGGAAGAGACCCAGTACTTC	CSVNPGWGEETQYF
TRBV7-6	-	-	TRBJ2-1	TGTGCCAGCAGCGGCGGGACTTACTACAATGAGCAGTTCTTC	CASSGGTYYNEQFF
TRBV5-5	once	TRBD2	TRBJ2-7	TGTGCCAGCAGCTCGGGACTAGCTGCCTACGAGCAGTACTTC	CASSSGLAAYEQYF
TRBV27	-	-	TRBJ1-2	TGTGCCAGCAGTTTATACGCTAACTATGGCTACACCTTC	CASSLYANYGYTF
TRBV24-1	-	-	TRBJ2-3	TGTGCCACCAGTGCGGGAGGACAGAGAAAGCGCACAGATACGCAGTATTTT	CATSAGGQRKRTDTQYF
TRBV7-8	-	TRBD1	TRBJ1-6	TGTGCCAGCAGCCCAGCCCAGGGGGTCAGGGGGGGTTCACCCCTCCACTTT	CASSPAQGVRGGSPLHF
TRBV29-1	-	-	TRBJ1-1	TGCAGCGTTGAATACGCTGAAGCTTTCTTT	CSVEYAEAFF
TRBV5-1	-	-	TRBJ2-5	TGCGCCAGCAGCCCATCGACAGGCGCGGGGATCCAAGAGACCCAGTACTTC	CASSPSTGAGIQETQYF
TRBV19	-	-	TRBJ1-5	TGTGCCAGTAGCGGAGACAGTATCGGCCAGCCCCAGCATTTT	CASSGDSIGQPQHF
TRBV25-1	-	-	TRBJ2-2	TGTGCCAGCAGTGAACCCGGACATATCGGGGAGCTGTTTTTT	CASSEPGHIGELFF
TRBV9	-	TRBD1	TRBJ1-5	TGTGCCAGCAGCACGGGACAGGGGGAGCATTTT	CASSTGQGEHF
TRBV6-5	-	TRBD1	TRBJ1-2	TGTGCCAGCAGGCTAGGACAGGGAAACTATGGCTACACCTTC	CASRLGQGNYGYTF
TRBV19	-	-	TRBJ1-3	TGTGCCAGTAGTAGCCCCTTTGGGGCTGGAAACACCATATATTTT	CASSSPFGAGNTIYF
TRBV6-5	-	TRBD1	TRBJ2-7	TGTGCCAGCGGACAGGGGGAGTCCTACGAGCAGTACTTC	CASGQGESYEQYF
TRBV7-2	-	-	TRBJ2-6	TGTGCCAGCAGCTTAGTAGGGGTCGGGGCCAACGTCCTGACTTTC	CASSLVGVGANVLTF
TRBV2	once	TRBD1	TRBJ1-1	TGTGCCAGCAGTTCCGAGATCTTCACTCAGGGGGGGAACACTGAAGCTTTCTTT	CASSSEIFTQGGNTEAFF
TRBV2	once	TRBD2	TRBJ2-2	TGTGCCAGCAGTGTGGGGTGGACTAGGGCGGTTTTTGGGGAGCTGTTTTTT	CASSVGWTRAVFGELFF
TRBV7-9	-	-	TRBJ2-2	TGTGCCAGCCACCCAATTGCGAACACCGGGGAGCTGTTTTTT	CASHPIANTGELFF
TRBV30	-	TRBD1	TRBJ1-4	TGTGCCTGGACCCCTGCCTCCGGGACAGGGAATGAAAAACTGTTTTTT	CAWTPASGTGNEKLFF
TRBV4-1	-	-	TRBJ1-5	TGCGCCAGCAGCCAAGCAGGGGTACCGGATCAGCCCCAGCATTTT	CASSQAGVPDQPQHF
TRBV7-9	few	-	TRBJ2-7	TGTGCCAGCAGCTCCCAGGGCTACGAGCAGTACTTC	CASSSQGYEQYF
TRBV11-2	-	-	TRBJ1-1	TGTGCCAGCAGCCCCCTGCGTGTGGGAGAAGCTTTCTTT	CASSPLRVGEAFF
TRBV6-5	-	-	TRBJ1-4	TGTGCCAGCAGTTACTCGCCTGGGCCCGGAGAAAAACTGTTTTTT	CASSYSPGPGEKLFF
TRBV2	-	-	TRBJ2-1	TGTGCCAGCAGTGACGTGGGGCGATCCTACAATGAGCAGTTCTTC	CASSDVGRSYNEQFF
TRBV11-3	-	-	TRBJ2-6	TGTGCCAGCGGTCCAGGAGGTGGGGCCAACGTCCTGACTTTC	CASGPGGGANVLTF
TRBV19	-	-	TRBJ1-2	TGTGCCAGTAGTATCTGGGGGAACCATGGCTACACCTTC	CASSIWGNHGYTF
TRBV10-3	-	TRBD1	TRBJ2-7	TGTGCCATCACCGCCGACAGGGGAGGTTCCGAGCAGTACTTC	CAITADRGGSEQYF
TRBV6-2/TRBV6-3	few	TRBD2	TRBJ2-1	TGTGCCAGCAGTAAACTAGCGGGGATAGAGCAGTTCTTC	CASSKLAGIEQFF
TRBV2	few	TRBD1	TRBJ2-7	TGTGCCAGCAGTGTGGACAGGCTCACCATTTACGAGCAGTACTTC	CASSVDRLTIYEQYF